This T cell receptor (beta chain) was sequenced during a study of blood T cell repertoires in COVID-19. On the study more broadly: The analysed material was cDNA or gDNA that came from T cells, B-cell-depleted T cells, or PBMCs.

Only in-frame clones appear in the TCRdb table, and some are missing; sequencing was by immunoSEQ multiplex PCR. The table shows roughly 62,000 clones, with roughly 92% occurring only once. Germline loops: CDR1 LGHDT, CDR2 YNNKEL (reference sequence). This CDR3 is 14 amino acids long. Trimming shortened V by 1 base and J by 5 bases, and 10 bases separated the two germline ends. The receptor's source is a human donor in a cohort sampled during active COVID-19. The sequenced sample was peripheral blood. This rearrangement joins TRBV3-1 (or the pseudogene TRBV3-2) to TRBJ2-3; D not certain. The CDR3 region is CASSQVSAGDTQYF. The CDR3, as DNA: TGTGCCAGCAGCCAAGTGTCTGCCGGAGATACGCAGTATTTT.